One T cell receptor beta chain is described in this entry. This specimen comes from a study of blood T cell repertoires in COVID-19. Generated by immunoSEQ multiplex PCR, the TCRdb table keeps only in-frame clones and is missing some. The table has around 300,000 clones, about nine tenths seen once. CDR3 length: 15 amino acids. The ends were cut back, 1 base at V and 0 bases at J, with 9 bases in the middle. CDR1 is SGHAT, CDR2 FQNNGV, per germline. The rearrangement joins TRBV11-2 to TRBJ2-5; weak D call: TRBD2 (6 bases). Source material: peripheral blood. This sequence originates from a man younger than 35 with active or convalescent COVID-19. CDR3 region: CASSLGASDQETQYF. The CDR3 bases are TGTGCCAGCAGCTTAGGGGCTAGCGACCAAGAGACCCAGTACTTC. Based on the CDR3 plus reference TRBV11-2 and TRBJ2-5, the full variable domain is EAGVAQSPRYKIIEKRQSVAFWCNPISGHATLYWYQQILGQGPKLLIQFQNNGVVDDSQLPKDRFSAERLKGVDSTLKIQPAKLEDSAVYLCASSLGASDQETQYFGPGTRLLVL.